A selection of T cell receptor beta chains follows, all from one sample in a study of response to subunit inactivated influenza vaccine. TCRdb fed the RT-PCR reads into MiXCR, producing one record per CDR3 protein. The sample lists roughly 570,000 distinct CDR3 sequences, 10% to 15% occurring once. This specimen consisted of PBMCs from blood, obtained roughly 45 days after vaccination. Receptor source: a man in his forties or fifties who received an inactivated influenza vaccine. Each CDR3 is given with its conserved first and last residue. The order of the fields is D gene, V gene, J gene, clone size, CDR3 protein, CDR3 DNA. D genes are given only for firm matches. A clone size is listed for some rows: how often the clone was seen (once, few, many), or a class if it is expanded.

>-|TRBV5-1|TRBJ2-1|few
CASSLLDSSYNEQFF
TGCGCCAGCAGCTTGCTTGACAGCTCCTACAATGAGCAGTTCTTC
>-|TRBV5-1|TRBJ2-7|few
CASSPSGAGYEQYF
TGCGCCAGCAGCCCCAGCGGAGCGGGCTACGAGCAGTACTTC
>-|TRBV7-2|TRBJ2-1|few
CASSLDRREQFF
TGTGCCAGCAGCTTAGATCGTAGAGAGCAGTTCTTC
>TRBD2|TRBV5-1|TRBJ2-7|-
CASSSSGWGLDLGEQYF
TGCGCCAGCAGCTCGAGCGGTTGGGGACTAGATTTAGGCGAGCAGTACTTC
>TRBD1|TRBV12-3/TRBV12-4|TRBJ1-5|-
CASSSVGGGNQPQHF
TGTGCCAGCAGTTCGGTAGGGGGCGGCAATCAGCCCCAGCATTTT
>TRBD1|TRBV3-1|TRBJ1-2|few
CASSPAQGQGGGYTF
TGTGCCAGCAGCCCAGCTCAGGGACAGGGAGGTGGCTACACCTTC
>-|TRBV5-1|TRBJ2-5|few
CASSYEQETQYF
TGCGCCAGCAGCTACGAACAAGAGACCCAGTACTTC
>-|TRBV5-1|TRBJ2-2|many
CASSFSAGTTVTGELFF
TGCGCCAGCAGCTTTTCTGCTGGTACGACAGTCACCGGGGAGCTGTTTTTT
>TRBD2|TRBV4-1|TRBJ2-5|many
CASSPLTSAKIQETQYF
TGCGCCAGCAGCCCCCTGACTAGCGCAAAGATACAAGAGACCCAGTACTTC
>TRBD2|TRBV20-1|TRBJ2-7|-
CSASRASGGAGEQYF
TGCAGTGCTAGTAGGGCTAGCGGGGGGGCCGGGGAGCAGTACTTC
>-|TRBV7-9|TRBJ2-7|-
CASSLAWSYEQYF
TGTGCCAGCAGCTTAGCGTGGAGCTACGAGCAGTACTTC
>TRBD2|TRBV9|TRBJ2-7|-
CASSGGTSVSYEQYF
TGTGCCAGCAGCGGCGGGACTAGCGTTTCCTACGAGCAGTACTTC
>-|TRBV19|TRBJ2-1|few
CASSTGAVSYNEQFF
TGTGCCAGTAGCACGGGAGCAGTTTCCTACAATGAGCAGTTCTTC
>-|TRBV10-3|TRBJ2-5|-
CAIRLQGGETQYF
TGTGCCATCAGACTGCAGGGGGGAGAGACCCAGTACTTC
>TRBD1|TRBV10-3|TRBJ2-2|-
CAISEGTGETGELFF
TGTGCCATCAGTGAGGGGACAGGGGAAACCGGGGAGCTGTTTTTT
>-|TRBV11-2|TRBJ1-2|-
CASSLGGRRYTF
TGTGCCAGCAGCTTAGGAGGTCGGCGCTACACCTTC
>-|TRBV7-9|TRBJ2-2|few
CASSQGSVATGELFF
TGTGCCAGCAGCCAGGGGTCAGTAGCTACCGGGGAGCTGTTTTTT
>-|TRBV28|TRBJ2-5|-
CASSRNIQVLQETQYF
TGTGCCAGCAGCCGGAACATCCAGGTTTTGCAAGAGACCCAGTACTTC
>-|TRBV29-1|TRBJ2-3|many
CSVNPGQRTDTQYF
TGCAGCGTTAATCCGGGACAACGCACAGATACGCAGTATTTT
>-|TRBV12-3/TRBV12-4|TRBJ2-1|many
CASSFGVEQFF
TGTGCCAGCAGTTTCGGCGTTGAGCAGTTCTTC
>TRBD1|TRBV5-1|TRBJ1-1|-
CASSLGQGQTEAFF
TGCGCCAGCAGCTTGGGACAGGGGCAGACTGAAGCTTTCTTT
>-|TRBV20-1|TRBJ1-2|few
CSARDNYGYTF
TGCAGTGCTAGAGACAACTATGGCTACACCTTC
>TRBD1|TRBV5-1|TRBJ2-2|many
CASSLPGQGNTGELFF
TGCGCCAGCAGCTTACCGGGACAGGGGAACACCGGGGAGCTGTTTTTT
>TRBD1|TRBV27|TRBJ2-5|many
CASRTGMQTQYF
TGTGCCAGCAGGACAGGGATGCAGACCCAGTACTTC